Detailed here is one T cell receptor beta chain. Its target is unknown. This specimen belongs to a study of T cell responses to AZD1222 COVID-19 vaccine. Study-level results: After two AZD1222 doses, spike-specific TCR breadth and depth rose versus day 0. Along spike, vaccine-associated CD4 TCRs were found throughout, with dominance at 160-218 and 743-854. Close to half of all spike-specific TCRs reportedly target regions of the variants that are unmutated. It should be noted that donors were predominantly white British and more often female, and clonal diversity was possibly underestimated.

Method: immunoSEQ multiplex PCR; TCRdb's copy keeps in-frame clones and lacks some. The table lists about 140,000 clones, 90% to 95% of them singletons. Deletions cut 6 bases from V and 0 bases from J, with 15 bases between. CDR1 is LGHDT and CDR2 is YNNKEL in the germline V gene (reference sequence). There are 17 residues in the CDR3. This chain uses TRBV3-1 (or the pseudogene TRBV3-2) with TRBJ2-6; D not certain. The source material was peripheral blood, sampled after recovery from COVID-19. This TCR came from an adult who had recovered from COVID-19. CDR3 nucleotide sequence: TGTGCCAGCAGAAAAGGTGGAGCTGTCTCTGGGGCCAACGTCCTGACTTTC. Its translation is CASRKGGAVSGANVLTF.